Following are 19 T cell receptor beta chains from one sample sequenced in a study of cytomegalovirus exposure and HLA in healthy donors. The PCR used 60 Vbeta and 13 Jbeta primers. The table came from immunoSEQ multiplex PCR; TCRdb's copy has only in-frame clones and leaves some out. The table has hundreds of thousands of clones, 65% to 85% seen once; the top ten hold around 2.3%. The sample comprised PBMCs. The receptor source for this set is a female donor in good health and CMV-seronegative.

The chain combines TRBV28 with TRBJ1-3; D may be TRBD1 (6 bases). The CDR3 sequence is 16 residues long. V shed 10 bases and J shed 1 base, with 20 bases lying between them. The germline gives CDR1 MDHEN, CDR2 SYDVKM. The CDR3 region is CATGSGTRLSGNTIYF. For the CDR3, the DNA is TGTGCCACCGGCTCCGGGACACGTCTTTCTGGAAACACCATATATTTT.

CDR3 bases: TGCAGCGTCTCTAAGGAGACAGCCTACGAGCAGTACTTC. Translating it yields CSVSKETAYEQYF. This sequence joins TRBV29-1 and TRBJ2-5; tentatively, D is TRBD1 (5 bases). The closer fit of TRBJ2-7 to the DNA end suggests the J call may be wrong. The CDR3 has 13 amino acids. Per germline, CDR1 SQVTM and CDR2 ANQGSEA.

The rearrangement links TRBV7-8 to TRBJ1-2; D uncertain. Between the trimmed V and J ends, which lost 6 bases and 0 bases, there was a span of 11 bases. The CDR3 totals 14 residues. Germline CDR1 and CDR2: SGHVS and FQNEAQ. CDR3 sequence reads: CASSRIEANYGYTF. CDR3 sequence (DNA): TGTGCCAGCAGTCGCATAGAAGCTAACTATGGCTACACCTTC.

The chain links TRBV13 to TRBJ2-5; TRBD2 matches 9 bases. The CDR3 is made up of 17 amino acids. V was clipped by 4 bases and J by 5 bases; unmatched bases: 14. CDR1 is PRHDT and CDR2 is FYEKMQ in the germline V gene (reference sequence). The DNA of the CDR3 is TGTGCCAGCAGCTCCCGGGCTAGCGGGGTTATCCGGGAGACCCAGTACTTC. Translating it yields CASSSRASGVIRETQYF.

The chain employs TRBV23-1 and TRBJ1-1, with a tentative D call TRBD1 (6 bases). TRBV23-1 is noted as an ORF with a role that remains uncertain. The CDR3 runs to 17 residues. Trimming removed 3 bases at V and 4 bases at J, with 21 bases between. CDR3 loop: CASSHQPWGGLGTEAFF. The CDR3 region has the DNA TGCGCCAGCAGTCACCAGCCTTGGGGGGGGCTGGGCACTGAAGCTTTCTTT.

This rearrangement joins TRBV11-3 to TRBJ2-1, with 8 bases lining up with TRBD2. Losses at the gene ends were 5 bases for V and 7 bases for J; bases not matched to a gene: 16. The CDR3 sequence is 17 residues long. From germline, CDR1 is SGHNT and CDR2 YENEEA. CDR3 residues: CASSPRGRREVGNEQFF. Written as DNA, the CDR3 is TGTGCCAGCAGCCCCCGGGGGAGGCGGGAGGTGGGTAATGAGCAGTTCTTC.

This chain's CDR3 is CASSGEARVKTQYF. DNA of the CDR3: TGTGCCAGCAGTGGCGAGGCACGGGTAAAGACCCAGTACTTC. This chain links TRBV2 with TRBJ2-5, with D unresolved. V shed 4 bases and J shed 6 bases, with 15 bases lying between them. CDR3 length: 14 amino acids. From germline, CDR1 is SNHLY and CDR2 FYNNEI.

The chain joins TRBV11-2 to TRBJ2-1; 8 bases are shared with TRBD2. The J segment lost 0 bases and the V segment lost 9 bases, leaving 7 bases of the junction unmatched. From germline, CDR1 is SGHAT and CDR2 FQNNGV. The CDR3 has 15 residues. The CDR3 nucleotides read TGTGCCAGTTCCGGGGGGGGGAGCTCCTACAATGAGCAGTTCTTC. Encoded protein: CASSGGGSSYNEQFF.

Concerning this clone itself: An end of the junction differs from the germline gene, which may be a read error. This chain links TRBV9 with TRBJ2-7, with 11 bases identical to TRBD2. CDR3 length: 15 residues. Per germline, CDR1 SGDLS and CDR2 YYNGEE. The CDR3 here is CASSGGGPTSGRPIF. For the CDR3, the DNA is TGTGCCAGCAGCGGAGGGGGCCCTACTAGCGGGAGACCCATCTTC.

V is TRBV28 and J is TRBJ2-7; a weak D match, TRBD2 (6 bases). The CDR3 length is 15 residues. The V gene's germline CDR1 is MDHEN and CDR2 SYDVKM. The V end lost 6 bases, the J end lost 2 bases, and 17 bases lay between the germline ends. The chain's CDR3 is CASSGGGPGTYEQYF. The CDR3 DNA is TGTGCCAGCAGCGGGGGAGGACCGGGGACCTACGAGCAGTACTTC.

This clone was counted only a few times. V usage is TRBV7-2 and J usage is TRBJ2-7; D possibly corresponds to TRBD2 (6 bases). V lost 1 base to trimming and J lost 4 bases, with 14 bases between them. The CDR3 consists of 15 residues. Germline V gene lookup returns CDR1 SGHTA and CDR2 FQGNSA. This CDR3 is CASSLEGTEGYEQYF. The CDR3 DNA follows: TGTGCCAGCAGCTTAGAGGGGACGGAGGGATACGAGCAGTACTTC.

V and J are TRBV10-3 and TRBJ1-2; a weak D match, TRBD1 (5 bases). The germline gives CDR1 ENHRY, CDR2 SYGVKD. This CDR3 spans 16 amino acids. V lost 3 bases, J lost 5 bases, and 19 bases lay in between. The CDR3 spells CAISDGPDNRWYGYTF. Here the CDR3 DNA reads TGTGCCATCAGTGATGGCCCGGACAACAGGTGGTATGGCTACACCTTC.

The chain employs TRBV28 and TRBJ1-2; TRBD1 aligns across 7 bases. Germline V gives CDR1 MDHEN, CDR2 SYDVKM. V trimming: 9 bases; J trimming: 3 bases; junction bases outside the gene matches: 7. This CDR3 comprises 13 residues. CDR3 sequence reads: CASIGGADYGYTF. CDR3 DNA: TGTGCCAGTATAGGGGGCGCGGACTATGGCTACACCTTC.

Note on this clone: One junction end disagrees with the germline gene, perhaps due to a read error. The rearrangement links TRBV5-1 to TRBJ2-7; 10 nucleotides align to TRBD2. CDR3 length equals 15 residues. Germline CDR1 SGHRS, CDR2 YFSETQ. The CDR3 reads CASSLRSSGSYEQHF. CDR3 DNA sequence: TGCGCCAGCAGCTTGAGGTCTAGCGGGAGCTACGAGCAGCACTTC.

CDR3 DNA: TGTGCCAGCAGCGCCAGAGAGGGGGCTACCTACAATGAGCAGTTCTTC. As protein: CASSAREGATYNEQFF. The rearrangement uses TRBV9 and TRBJ2-1; 7 nucleotides agree with TRBD1. The CDR3 spans 16 residues. Germline CDR1 is SGDLS and CDR2 is YYNGEE. Losses at the gene ends were 3 bases for V and 2 bases for J; bases not matched to a gene: 8.

CDR3 region: CASSLTAGSTDTQYF. CDR3 coding DNA: TGTGCCAGCAGCTTAACGGCGGGTTCCACAGATACGCAGTATTTT. This chain joins TRBV7-6 and TRBJ2-3; tentative D call: TRBD2 (5 bases). The CDR3 contains 15 residues. Germline V gene sequence: CDR1 SGHVS, CDR2 FNYEAQ. The germline V and J ends were trimmed by 2 bases and 2 bases, with 11 bases remaining between them.

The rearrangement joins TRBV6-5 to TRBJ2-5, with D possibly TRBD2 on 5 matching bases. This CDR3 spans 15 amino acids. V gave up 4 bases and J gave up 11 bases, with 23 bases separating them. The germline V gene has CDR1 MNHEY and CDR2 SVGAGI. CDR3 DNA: TGTGCCAGCAGTTTATCATTAGCTCAACTTGGGGAGCAGTACTTC. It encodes CASSLSLAQLGEQYF.

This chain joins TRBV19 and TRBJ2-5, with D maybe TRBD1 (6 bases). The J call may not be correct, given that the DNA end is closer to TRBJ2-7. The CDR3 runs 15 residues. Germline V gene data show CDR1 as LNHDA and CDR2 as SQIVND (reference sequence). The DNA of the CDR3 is TGTGCCAGTAGTAACCCCGGACAGATTCTCTACGAGCAGTACTTC. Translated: CASSNPGQILYEQYF.

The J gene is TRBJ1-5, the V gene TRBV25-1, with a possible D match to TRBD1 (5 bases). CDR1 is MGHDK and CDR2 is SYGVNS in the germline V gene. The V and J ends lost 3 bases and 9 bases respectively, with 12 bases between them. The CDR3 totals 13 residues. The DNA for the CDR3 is TGTGCCAGCAGTGATCAGGGTGTCGGGCCCCAGCATTTT. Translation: CASSDQGVGPQHF.